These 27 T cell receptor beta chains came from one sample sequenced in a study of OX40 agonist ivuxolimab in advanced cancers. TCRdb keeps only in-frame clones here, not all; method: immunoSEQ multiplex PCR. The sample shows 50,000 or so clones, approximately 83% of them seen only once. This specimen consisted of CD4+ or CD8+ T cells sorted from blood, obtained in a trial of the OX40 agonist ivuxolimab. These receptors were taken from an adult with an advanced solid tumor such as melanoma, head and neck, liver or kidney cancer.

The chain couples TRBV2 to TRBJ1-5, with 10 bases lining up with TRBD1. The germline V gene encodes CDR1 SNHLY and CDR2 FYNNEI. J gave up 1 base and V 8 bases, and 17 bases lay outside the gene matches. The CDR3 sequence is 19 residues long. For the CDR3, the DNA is TGTGCCAGCGAGCCCGGACAGGGGGGACCCTACCTAAGCAATCAGCCCCAGCATTTT. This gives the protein CASEPGQGGPYLSNQPQHF.

CDR3 protein: CASSPGTGESGANVLTF. The CDR3 DNA follows: TGTGCCAGTAGTCCGGGCACAGGGGAGTCTGGGGCCAACGTCCTGACTTTC. The chain is built from TRBV19 and TRBJ2-6, with 7 positions matching TRBD1. The CDR3 loop spans 17 amino acids. The V gene's germline CDR1 is LNHDA and CDR2 SQIVND (reference sequence). Trimming at V came to 5 bases and at J to 1 base, leaving 8 bases not matched to a gene.

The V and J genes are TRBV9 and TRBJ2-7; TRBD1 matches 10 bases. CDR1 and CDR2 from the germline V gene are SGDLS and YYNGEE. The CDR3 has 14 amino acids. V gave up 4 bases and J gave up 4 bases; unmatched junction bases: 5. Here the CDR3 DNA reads TGTGCCAGCAGCCCCGGGACAGGGGAATACGAGCAGTACTTC. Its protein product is CASSPGTGEYEQYF.

This CDR3 is CASSQDSMGDTQYF. CDR3 bases: TGCGCCAGCAGCCAAGACAGCATGGGGGATACGCAGTATTTT. The genes are TRBV4-1 and TRBJ2-3; D gene unclear. Germline CDR1 and CDR2: MGHRA and YSYEKL. The CDR3 length is 14 residues. Trimming took 0 bases from V and 6 from J, leaving 10 bases between them.

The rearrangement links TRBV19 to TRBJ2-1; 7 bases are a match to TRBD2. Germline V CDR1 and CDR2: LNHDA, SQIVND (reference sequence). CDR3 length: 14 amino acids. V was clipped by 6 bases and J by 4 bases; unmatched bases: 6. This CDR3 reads CASRGAGAYNEQFF. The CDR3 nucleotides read TGTGCCAGTAGAGGGGCGGGAGCTTACAATGAGCAGTTCTTC.

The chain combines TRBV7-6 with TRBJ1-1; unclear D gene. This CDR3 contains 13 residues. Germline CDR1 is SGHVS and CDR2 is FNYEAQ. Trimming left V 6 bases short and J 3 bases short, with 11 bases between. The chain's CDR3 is CASSPDEYTEAFF. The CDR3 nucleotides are TGTGCCAGCAGTCCAGACGAGTACACTGAAGCTTTCTTT. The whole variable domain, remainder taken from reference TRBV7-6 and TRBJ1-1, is GAGVSQSPRYKVTKRGQDVALRCDPISGHVSLYWYRQALGQGPEFLTYFNYEAQQDKSGLPNDRFSAERPEGSISTLTIQRTEQRDSAMYRCASSPDEYTEAFFGQGTRLTVV.

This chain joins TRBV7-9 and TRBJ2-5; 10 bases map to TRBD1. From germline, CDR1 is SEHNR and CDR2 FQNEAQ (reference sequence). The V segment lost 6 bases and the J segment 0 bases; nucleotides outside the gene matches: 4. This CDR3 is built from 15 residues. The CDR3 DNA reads TGTGCCAGCAGTTGGACAGGGGGTAACCAAGAGACCCAGTACTTC. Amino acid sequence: CASSWTGGNQETQYF.

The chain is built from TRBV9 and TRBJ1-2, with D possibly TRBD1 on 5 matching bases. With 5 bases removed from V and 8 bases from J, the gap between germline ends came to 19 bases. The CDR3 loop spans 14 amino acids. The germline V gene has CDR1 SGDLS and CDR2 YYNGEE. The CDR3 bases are TGTGCCAGCAGAGCTGACAGACGCGAAGGGGGCTACACCTTC. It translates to CASRADRREGGYTF.

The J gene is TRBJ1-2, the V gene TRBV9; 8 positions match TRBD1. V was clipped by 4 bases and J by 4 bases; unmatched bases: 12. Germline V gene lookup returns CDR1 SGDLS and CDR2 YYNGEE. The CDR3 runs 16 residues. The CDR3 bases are TGTGCCAGCAGCCTAGCTGAGGACAGGGAAATCTATGGCTACACCTTC. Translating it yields CASSLAEDREIYGYTF.

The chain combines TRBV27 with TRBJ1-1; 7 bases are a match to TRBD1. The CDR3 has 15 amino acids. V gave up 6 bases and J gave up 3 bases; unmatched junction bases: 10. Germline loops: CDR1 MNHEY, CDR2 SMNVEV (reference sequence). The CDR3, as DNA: TGTGCCAGCAGCCCCCACAGGGGCCTTTACACTGAAGCTTTCTTT. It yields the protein CASSPHRGLYTEAFF.

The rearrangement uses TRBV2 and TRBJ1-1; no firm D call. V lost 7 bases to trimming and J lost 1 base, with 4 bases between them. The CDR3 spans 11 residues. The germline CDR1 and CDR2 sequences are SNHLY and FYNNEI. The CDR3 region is CASTANTEAFF. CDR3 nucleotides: TGTGCCAGCACAGCGAACACTGAAGCTTTCTTT.

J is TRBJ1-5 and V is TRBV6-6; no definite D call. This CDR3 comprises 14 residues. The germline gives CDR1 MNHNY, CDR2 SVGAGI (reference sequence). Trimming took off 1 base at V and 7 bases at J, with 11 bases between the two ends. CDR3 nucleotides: TGTGCCAGCAGTTACTATTCGGGGAACCAGCCCCAGCATTTT. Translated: CASSYYSGNQPQHF.

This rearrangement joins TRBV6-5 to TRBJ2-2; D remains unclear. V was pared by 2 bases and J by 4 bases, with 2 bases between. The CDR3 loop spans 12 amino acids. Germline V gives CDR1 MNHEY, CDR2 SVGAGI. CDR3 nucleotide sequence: TGTGCCAGCAGTTACATCACCGGGGAGCTGTTTTTT. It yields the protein CASSYITGELFF.

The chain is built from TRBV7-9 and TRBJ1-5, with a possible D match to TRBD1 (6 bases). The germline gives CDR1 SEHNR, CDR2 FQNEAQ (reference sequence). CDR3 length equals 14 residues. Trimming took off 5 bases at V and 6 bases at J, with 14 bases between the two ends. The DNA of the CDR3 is TGTGCCAGCAGCCTCTCCGGACAGAGTCAGCCCCAGCATTTT. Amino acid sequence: CASSLSGQSQPQHF.

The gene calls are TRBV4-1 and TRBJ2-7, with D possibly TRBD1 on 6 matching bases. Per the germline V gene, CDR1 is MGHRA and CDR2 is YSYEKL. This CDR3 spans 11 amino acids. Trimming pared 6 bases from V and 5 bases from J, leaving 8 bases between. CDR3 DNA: TGCGCCAGCAGTACAGGGCACGAGCAGTACTTC. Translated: CASSTGHEQYF.

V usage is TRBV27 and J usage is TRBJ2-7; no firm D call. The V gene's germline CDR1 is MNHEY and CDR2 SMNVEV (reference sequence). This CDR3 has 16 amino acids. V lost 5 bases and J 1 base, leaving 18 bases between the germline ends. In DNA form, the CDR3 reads TGTGCCAGCAGTCCCTCGAAAGGGCCTAATTCCTACGAGCAGTACTTC. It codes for CASSPSKGPNSYEQYF.

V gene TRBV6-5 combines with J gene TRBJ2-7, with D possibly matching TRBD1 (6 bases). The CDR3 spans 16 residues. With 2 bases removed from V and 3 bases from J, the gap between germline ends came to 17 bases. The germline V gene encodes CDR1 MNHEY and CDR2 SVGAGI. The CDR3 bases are TGTGCCAGCAGTTACAGTACGGGGCAGGGGTTCTACGAGCAGTACTTC. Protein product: CASSYSTGQGFYEQYF.

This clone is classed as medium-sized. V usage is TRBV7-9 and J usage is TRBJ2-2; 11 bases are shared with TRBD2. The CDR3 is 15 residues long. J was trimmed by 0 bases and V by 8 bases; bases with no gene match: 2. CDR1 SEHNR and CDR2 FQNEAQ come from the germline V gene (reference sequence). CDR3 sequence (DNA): TGTGCCAGCCCACTAGCGGGGGCGAACACCGGGGAGCTGTTTTTT. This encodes CASPLAGANTGELFF.

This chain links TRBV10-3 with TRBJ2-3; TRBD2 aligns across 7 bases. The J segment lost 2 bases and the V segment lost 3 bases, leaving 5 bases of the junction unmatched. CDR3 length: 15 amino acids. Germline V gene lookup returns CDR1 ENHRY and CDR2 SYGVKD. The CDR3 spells CAISDQREATDTQYF. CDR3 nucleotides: TGTGCCATCAGTGACCAGCGGGAAGCCACAGATACGCAGTATTTT.

The CDR3 DNA reads TGTGCCAGCAGCTTAGCGGCAGGAGTGAACACTGAAGCTTTCTTT. Protein sequence: CASSLAAGVNTEAFF. This rearrangement joins TRBV7-9 to TRBJ1-1; no clear D. Germline V gene sequence: CDR1 SEHNR, CDR2 FQNEAQ (reference sequence). This CDR3 is built from 15 residues. Trimming took 0 bases from V and 0 from J, leaving 8 bases between them.

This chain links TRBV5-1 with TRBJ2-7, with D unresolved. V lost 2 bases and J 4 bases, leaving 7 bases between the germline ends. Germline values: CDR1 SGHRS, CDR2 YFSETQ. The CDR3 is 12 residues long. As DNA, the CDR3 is TGCGCCAGCAGCTTACAGTCTTACGAGCAGTACTTC. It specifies CASSLQSYEQYF.

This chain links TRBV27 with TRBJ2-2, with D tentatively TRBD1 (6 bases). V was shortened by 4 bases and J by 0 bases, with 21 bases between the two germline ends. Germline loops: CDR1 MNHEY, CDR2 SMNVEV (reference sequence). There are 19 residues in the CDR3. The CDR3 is CASSSDRDTVLTNTGELFF. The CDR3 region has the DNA TGTGCCAGCAGTTCTGACCGGGACACCGTACTAACGAACACCGGGGAGCTGTTTTTT.

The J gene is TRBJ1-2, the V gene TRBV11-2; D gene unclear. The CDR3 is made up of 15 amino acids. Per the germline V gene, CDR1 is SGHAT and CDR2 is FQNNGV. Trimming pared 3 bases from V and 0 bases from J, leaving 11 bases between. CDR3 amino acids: CASSFTPQPNYGYTF. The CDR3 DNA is TGTGCCAGCAGCTTCACGCCTCAGCCTAACTATGGCTACACCTTC.

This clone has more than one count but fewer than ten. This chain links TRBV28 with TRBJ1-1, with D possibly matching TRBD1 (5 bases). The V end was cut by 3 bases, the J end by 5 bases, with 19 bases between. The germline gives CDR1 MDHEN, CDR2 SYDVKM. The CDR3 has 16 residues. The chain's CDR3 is CASSFSATLGGTEAFF. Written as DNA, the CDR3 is TGTGCCAGCAGTTTTTCGGCGACCTTGGGGGGGACTGAAGCTTTCTTT.

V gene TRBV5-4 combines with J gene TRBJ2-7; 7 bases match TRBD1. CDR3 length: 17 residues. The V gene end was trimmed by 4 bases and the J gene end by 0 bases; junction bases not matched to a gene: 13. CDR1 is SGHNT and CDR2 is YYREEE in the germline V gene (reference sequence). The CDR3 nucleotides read TGTGCCAGCAGCCAAATCCCCCGCAGGGGGAGCTCCTACGAGCAGTACTTC. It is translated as CASSQIPRRGSSYEQYF.

CDR3 sequence reads: CASSLVPNYGYTF. The DNA for the CDR3 is TGTGCCAGCAGTTTAGTTCCTAACTATGGCTACACCTTC. The V and J genes are TRBV27 and TRBJ1-2; no definite D call. The CDR3 totals 13 residues. With 2 bases removed from V and 0 bases from J, the gap between germline ends came to 4 bases. From germline, CDR1 is MNHEY and CDR2 SMNVEV (reference sequence).

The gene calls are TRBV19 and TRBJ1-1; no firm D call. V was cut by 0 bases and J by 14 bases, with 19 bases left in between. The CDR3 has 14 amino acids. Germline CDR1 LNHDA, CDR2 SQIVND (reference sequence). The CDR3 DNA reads TGTGCCAGTAGTATAGATCTAGAAGTGGTTCCGGGCTTCTTT. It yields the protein CASSIDLEVVPGFF.